Shown below are 24 T cell receptor beta chains from a single sample sequenced in a study of control samples from healthy donors and cancer patients. Sequencing used immunoSEQ multiplex PCR; TCRdb keeps in-frame clones, though not all of them. This sample has approximately 150,000 clones, with around nine tenths found just once. Sequenced material: blood. These receptors all stem from a woman in her 30s in good health.

This chain uses TRBV7-9 with TRBJ1-5; 8 nucleotides match TRBD1. CDR3 length: 14 residues. Germline values: CDR1 SEHNR, CDR2 FQNEAQ (reference sequence). The V gene end was trimmed by 3 bases and the J gene end by 4 bases; junction bases not matched to a gene: 2. The CDR3 here is CASSFGTGNQPQHF. The CDR3 region has the DNA TGTGCCAGCAGCTTTGGGACAGGTAATCAGCCCCAGCATTTT.

This clone was recorded only once. J is TRBJ2-1 and V is TRBV5-1; D gene unclear. Germline CDR1 is SGHRS and CDR2 is YFSETQ. Trimming took off 6 bases at V and 5 bases at J, with 18 bases between the two ends. This CDR3 contains 15 residues. The CDR3 DNA reads as TGCGCCAGCACCTCTTATCCGCGGCACCACAATGAGCAGTTCTTC. Protein product: CASTSYPRHHNEQFF.

This rearrangement joins TRBV28 to TRBJ2-7, with D possibly matching TRBD2 (6 bases). Trimming pared 11 bases from V and 7 bases from J, leaving 18 bases between. Germline V gene sequence: CDR1 MDHEN, CDR2 SYDVKM. This CDR3 is built from 12 residues. Here the CDR3 DNA reads TGTGCCCACGGCCAGGGAGGTAGGGAGCAGTACTTC. Translated, it gives CAHGQGGREQYF.

The gene calls are TRBV19 and TRBJ2-3; D may be TRBD1 or TRBD2 (6 bases each). Germline V gene data show CDR1 as LNHDA and CDR2 as SQIVND (reference sequence). CDR3 length: 16 residues. The germline V and J ends were trimmed by 1 base and 3 bases, with 14 bases remaining between them. The CDR3 loop is CASSIGWGALTDTQYF. The CDR3, as DNA: TGTGCCAGTAGTATAGGTTGGGGGGCCCTTACAGATACGCAGTATTTT. Full variable domain (missing parts from reference TRBV19 and TRBJ2-3): DGGITQSPKYLFRKEGQNVTLSCEQNLNHDAMYWYRQDPGQGLRLIYYSQIVNDFQKGDIAEGYSVSREKKESFPLTVTSAQKNPTAFYLCASSIGWGALTDTQYFGPGTRLTVL.

V is TRBV4-2 and J is TRBJ2-1, with TRBD2 matching 12 bases. This CDR3 contains 16 residues. Trimming cost V 3 bases and J 8 bases; bases outside gene matches: 8. Germline assignment: CDR1 LGHNA and CDR2 YNFKEQ. CDR3 coding DNA: TGTGCCAGCAGCCATGAGACTAGCGGGAGAATCGATGAGCAGTTCTTC. Amino acid sequence: CASSHETSGRIDEQFF.

This chain links TRBV5-5 with TRBJ2-1; D is uncertain. Trimming left V 4 bases short and J 0 bases short, with 11 bases between. The germline gives CDR1 SGHKS, CDR2 YYEKEE (reference sequence). This CDR3 is built from 15 residues. CDR3 in DNA: TGTGCCAGCAGCCAGCTTCAAAGCTCCTACAATGAGCAGTTCTTC. Protein: CASSQLQSSYNEQFF. Drawing the rest from reference TRBV5-5 and TRBJ2-1, the complete variable domain is DAGVTQSPTHLIKTRGQQVTLRCSPISGHKSVSWYQQVLGQGPQFIFQYYEKEERGRGNFPDRFSARQFPNYSSELNVNALLLGDSALYLCASSQLQSSYNEQFFGPGTRLTVL.

This clone was seen a single time. The chain carries TRBV30 and TRBJ1-1; maybe TRBD1 (5 bases). Looked up from germline, CDR1 is GTSNPN and CDR2 is SVGIG (reference sequence). The germline V and J ends were trimmed by 5 bases and 6 bases, with 13 bases remaining between them. This CDR3 region has 12 residues. The CDR3 DNA follows: TGTGCCTGGTTCGACGGAGGGGCTGAAGCTTTCTTT. This translates into CAWFDGGAEAFF.

The genes are TRBV2 and TRBJ2-7, with 8 bases lining up with TRBD2. Germline CDR1 SNHLY, CDR2 FYNNEI. This CDR3 contains 15 residues. Trimming cost V 3 bases and J 0 bases; bases outside gene matches: 4. CDR3: CASSDSGGTSYEQYF. The DNA of the CDR3 is TGTGCCAGCAGTGATTCGGGAGGGACCTCCTACGAGCAGTACTTC.

The V and J genes are TRBV7-9 and TRBJ2-1; no clear D. From germline, CDR1 is SEHNR and CDR2 FQNEAQ (reference sequence). This CDR3 contains 14 residues. Trimming took 1 base from V and 8 from J, leaving 12 bases between them. CDR3 loop: CASSLGPQVHEQFF. DNA for the CDR3: TGTGCCAGCAGCTTAGGGCCCCAAGTACATGAGCAGTTCTTC.

This clone was found once. The chain recombines TRBV3-1 (or the pseudogene TRBV3-2) with TRBJ1-4, with TRBD1 matching over 9 bases. After removal of 3 bases from V and 7 bases from J, the junction contained 6 bases not matched to a gene. The CDR3 is made up of 15 amino acids. Germline assignment: CDR1 LGHDT and CDR2 YNNKEL (reference sequence). The CDR3 DNA sequence: TGTGCCAGCAGCCAGCTCGGACAGGGGTCTGAAAAACTGTTTTTT. Amino acid sequence: CASSQLGQGSEKLFF.

This chain joins TRBV5-1 and TRBJ2-3, with D maybe TRBD1 (5 bases). Germline CDR1 reads SGHRS; CDR2 reads YFSETQ. The CDR3 runs to 14 residues. V lost 5 bases and J 1 base, leaving 11 bases between the germline ends. CDR3 nucleotides: TGCGCCAGCAGAGCAGGGTTTGGCACAGATACGCAGTATTTT. Amino acids: CASRAGFGTDTQYF.

The J gene is TRBJ2-3, the V gene TRBV11-1, with 9 bases aligning to TRBD2. The CDR3 runs 15 residues. V was clipped by 3 bases and J by 6 bases; unmatched bases: 7. Germline V gives CDR1 SGHAT, CDR2 FQDESV (reference sequence). The DNA for the CDR3 is TGTGCCAGCAGCTTCTCCGGGACTAGCTTCGATACGCAGTATTTT. It specifies CASSFSGTSFDTQYF.

The chain joins TRBV28 to TRBJ1-1; D is perhaps TRBD1 (5 bases). Germline loops: CDR1 MDHEN, CDR2 SYDVKM. This CDR3 is built from 16 residues. V lost 5 bases, J lost 5 bases, and 21 bases lay in between. The DNA for the CDR3 is TGTGCCAGCAGTACTCCTCCGGCCACCGGGGGGACTGAAGCTTTCTTT. Encoded protein: CASSTPPATGGTEAFF. Using reference TRBV28 and TRBJ1-1 for the parts outside the CDR3, the full variable domain is DVKVTQSSRYLVKRTGEKVFLECVQDMDHENMFWYRQDPGLGLRLIYFSYDVKMKEKGDIPEGYSVSREKKERFSLILESASTNQTSMYLCASSTPPATGGTEAFFGQGTRLTVV.

This clone has a single count. The V call is TRBV30, the J call TRBJ2-4, with 7 nucleotides matching TRBD1. The CDR3 is made up of 13 amino acids. The junction had 3 bases not matched to a gene; V was cut back by 3 bases and J by 4 bases. CDR1 and CDR2 (germline): GTSNPN, SVGIG (reference sequence). The CDR3: CAWSEGAKNIQYF. CDR3 DNA: TGTGCCTGGAGCGAGGGGGCTAAAAACATTCAGTACTTC.

The chain combines TRBV4-1 with TRBJ1-5; unclear D gene. V lost 0 bases and J lost 4, with 10 bases in between. Germline assignment: CDR1 MGHRA and CDR2 YSYEKL. The CDR3 has 15 amino acids. The CDR3 loop reads CASSQEANSNQPQHF. The CDR3 nucleotides are TGCGCCAGCAGCCAAGAAGCTAACTCTAATCAGCCCCAGCATTTT.

The CDR3 loop is CASSKGRMNTEAFF. The CDR3 DNA reads as TGTGCCAGCAGCAAAGGGCGCATGAACACTGAAGCTTTCTTT. The chain couples TRBV21-1 to TRBJ1-1. TRBV21-1 has pseudogene status. The CDR3 has 14 amino acids.

The V call is TRBV4-3, the J call TRBJ2-1; TRBD2 might be the D (6 bases). V was trimmed by 1 base and J by 6 bases, leaving 13 bases between them. The length of the CDR3 is 15 residues. Germline CDR1 LGHNA, CDR2 YSLEER. The CDR3 loop reads CASSQAFASANEQFF. The DNA of the CDR3 is TGCGCCAGCAGCCAAGCGTTCGCTAGCGCCAATGAGCAGTTCTTC.

The chain combines TRBV6-2 or TRBV6-3 with TRBJ2-2; 9 nucleotides line up with TRBD2. This CDR3 contains 19 residues. Germline CDR1 reads MNHEY; CDR2 reads SVGEGT. V shed 6 bases and J 4 bases; nucleotides not matched to a gene: 18. CDR3 residues: CASSHPRAGGFPTTGELFF. CDR3 bases: TGTGCCAGCAGCCATCCCCGAGCGGGAGGCTTTCCAACCACCGGGGAGCTGTTTTTT.

The V call is TRBV19, the J call TRBJ1-4; no definite D call. V dropped 5 bases and J dropped 8 bases, with 12 bases sitting between them. Germline CDR1 reads LNHDA; CDR2 reads SQIVND (reference sequence). This CDR3 comprises 13 residues. Here the CDR3 reads CASSERRAEKLFF. The CDR3 nucleotides are TGTGCCAGTAGTGAAAGGAGGGCCGAAAAACTGTTTTTT.

This chain joins TRBV18 and TRBJ1-1; weak D call: TRBD1 (5 bases). The CDR3 totals 14 residues. V dropped 0 bases and J dropped 7 bases, with 12 bases sitting between them. Germline CDR1 reads KGHSH; CDR2 reads LQKENI. CDR3 in amino acids: CASSPPVRVGEAFF. The CDR3 bases are TGTGCCAGCTCACCACCGGTCAGGGTGGGTGAAGCTTTCTTT.

V gene TRBV28 combines with J gene TRBJ1-6; TRBD1 aligns across 7 bases. The germline V gene encodes CDR1 MDHEN and CDR2 SYDVKM. V trimming: 5 bases; J trimming: 7 bases; junction bases outside the gene matches: 14. This CDR3 is 17 amino acids long. The CDR3 protein is CASSLAGTAPLNSPLHF. The CDR3 DNA reads as TGTGCCAGCAGTCTAGCCGGGACAGCCCCTTTGAATTCACCCCTCCACTTT.

J is TRBJ1-2 and V is TRBV7-2; D unresolved. Germline loops: CDR1 SGHTA, CDR2 FQGNSA. Between the trimmed V and J ends, which lost 6 bases and 4 bases, there was a span of 15 bases. The CDR3 runs 14 residues. For the CDR3, the DNA is TGTGCCAGCAGACCCCCCGGGGAGTCCTATGGCTACACCTTC. Its translation: CASRPPGESYGYTF.

Remarks on this clone: The sample carries other DNA sequences with the same CDR3. The chain is built from TRBV5-1 and TRBJ2-7; 8 bases match TRBD2. V gave up 0 bases and J gave up 3 bases; unmatched junction bases: 2. The CDR3 loop spans 14 amino acids. CDR1 and CDR2 from the germline V gene are SGHRS and YFSETQ. CDR3 amino acids: CASSLGTSGYEQYF. In nucleotides, the CDR3 is TGCGCCAGCAGCTTGGGAACTAGCGGCTACGAGCAGTACTTC.

The CDR3 region is CASSERRQGRNQPQHF. CDR3 bases: TGTGCCAGCAGTGAAAGGAGACAGGGTCGCAATCAGCCCCAGCATTTT. The genes are TRBV2 and TRBJ1-5; 7 nucleotides match TRBD1. Germline lookup yields CDR1 SNHLY and CDR2 FYNNEI. The junction had 6 bases not matched to a gene; V was cut back by 2 bases and J by 2 bases. This CDR3 contains 16 residues.